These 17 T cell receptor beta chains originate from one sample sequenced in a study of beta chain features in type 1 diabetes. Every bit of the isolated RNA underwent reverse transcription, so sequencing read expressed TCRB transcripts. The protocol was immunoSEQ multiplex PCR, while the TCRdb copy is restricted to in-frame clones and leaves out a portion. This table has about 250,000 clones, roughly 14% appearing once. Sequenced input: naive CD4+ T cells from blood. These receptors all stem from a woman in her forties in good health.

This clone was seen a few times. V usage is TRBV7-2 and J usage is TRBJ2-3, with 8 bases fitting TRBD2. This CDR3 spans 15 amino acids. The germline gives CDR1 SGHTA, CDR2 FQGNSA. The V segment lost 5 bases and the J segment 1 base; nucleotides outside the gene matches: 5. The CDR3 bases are TGTGCCAGCAGCATACGGGGGGGCGGCACAGATACGCAGTATTTT. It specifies CASSIRGGGTDTQYF.

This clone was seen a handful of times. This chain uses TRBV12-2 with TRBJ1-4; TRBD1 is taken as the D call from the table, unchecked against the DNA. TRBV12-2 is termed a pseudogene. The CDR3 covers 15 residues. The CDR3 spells CASRFWTGGFEKLFF. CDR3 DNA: TGTGCAAGTCGCTTCTGGACAGGGGGCTTCGAAAAACTGTTTTTT.

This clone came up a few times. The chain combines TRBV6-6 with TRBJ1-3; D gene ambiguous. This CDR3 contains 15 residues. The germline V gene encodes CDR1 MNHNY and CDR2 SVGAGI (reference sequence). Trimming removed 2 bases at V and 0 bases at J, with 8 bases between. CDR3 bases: TGTGCCAGCAGTTACCTGGCGGGCTCTGGAAACACCATATATTTT. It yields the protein CASSYLAGSGNTIYF.

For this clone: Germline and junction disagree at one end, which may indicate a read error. DNA of the CDR3: TGTGACAGCAGTGAATGGGGAGCAGATACGCAGTATTTT. Protein sequence: CDSSEWGADTQYF. The V call is TRBV25-1, the J call TRBJ2-3, with D perhaps matching TRBD2 (5 bases). The CDR3 extends over 13 amino acids. In germline, CDR1 is MGHDK, CDR2 SYGVNS.

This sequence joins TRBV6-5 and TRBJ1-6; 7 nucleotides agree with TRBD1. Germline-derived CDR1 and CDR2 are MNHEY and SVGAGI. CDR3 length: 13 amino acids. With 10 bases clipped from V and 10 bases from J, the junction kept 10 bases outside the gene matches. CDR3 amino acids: CATKTGVGSPLHF. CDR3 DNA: TGTGCCACAAAAACAGGGGTGGGCTCACCCCTCCACTTT.

The CDR3, as DNA: TGCGCCAGCAGCTGGGGACAGACCTTTGGCACCGGGGAGCTGTTTTTT. Residues: CASSWGQTFGTGELFF. This chain connects TRBV5-1 to TRBJ2-2, with 7 bases aligning to TRBD1. The length of the CDR3 is 16 residues. Trimming cost V 3 bases and J 4 bases; bases outside gene matches: 9. Germline V lookup: CDR1 SGHRS, CDR2 YFSETQ.

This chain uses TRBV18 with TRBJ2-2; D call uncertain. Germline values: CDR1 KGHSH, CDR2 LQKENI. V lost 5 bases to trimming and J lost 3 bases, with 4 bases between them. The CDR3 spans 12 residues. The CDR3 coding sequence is TGTGCCAGCTCAGAGTACACCGGGGAGCTGTTTTTT. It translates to CASSEYTGELFF.

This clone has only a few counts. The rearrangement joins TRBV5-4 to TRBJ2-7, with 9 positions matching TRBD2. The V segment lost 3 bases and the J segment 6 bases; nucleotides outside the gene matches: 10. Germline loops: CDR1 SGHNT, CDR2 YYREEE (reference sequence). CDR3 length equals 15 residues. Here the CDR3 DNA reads TGTGCCAGCAGCTCTCGTGCGGGGGGGCAAGTCGAGCAGTACTTC. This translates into CASSSRAGGQVEQYF. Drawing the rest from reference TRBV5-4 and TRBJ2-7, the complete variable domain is ETGVTQSPTHLIKTRGQQVTLRCSSQSGHNTVSWYQQALGQGPQFIFQYYREEENGRGNFPPRFSGLQFPNYSSELNVNALELDDSALYLCASSSRAGGQVEQYFGPGTRLTVT.

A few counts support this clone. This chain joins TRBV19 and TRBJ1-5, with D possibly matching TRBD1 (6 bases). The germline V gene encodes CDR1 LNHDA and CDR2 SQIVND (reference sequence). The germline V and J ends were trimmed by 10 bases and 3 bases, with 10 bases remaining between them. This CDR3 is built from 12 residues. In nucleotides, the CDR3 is TGTGCCACTTCAGGGGACAATCAGCCCCAGCATTTT. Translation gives CATSGDNQPQHF.

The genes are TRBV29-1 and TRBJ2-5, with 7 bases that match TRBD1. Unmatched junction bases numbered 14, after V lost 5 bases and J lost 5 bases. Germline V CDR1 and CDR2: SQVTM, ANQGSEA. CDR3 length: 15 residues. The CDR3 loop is CSVLRPKPRGETQYF. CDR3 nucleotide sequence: TGCAGCGTTCTTCGGCCAAAACCCAGGGGGGAGACCCAGTACTTC.

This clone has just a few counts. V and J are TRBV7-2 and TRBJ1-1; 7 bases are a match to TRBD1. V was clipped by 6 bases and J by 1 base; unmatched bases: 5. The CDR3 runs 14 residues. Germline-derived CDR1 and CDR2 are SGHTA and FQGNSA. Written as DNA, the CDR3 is TGTGCCAGCAGTCCGACAGGGACGAACACTGAAGCTTTCTTT. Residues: CASSPTGTNTEAFF.

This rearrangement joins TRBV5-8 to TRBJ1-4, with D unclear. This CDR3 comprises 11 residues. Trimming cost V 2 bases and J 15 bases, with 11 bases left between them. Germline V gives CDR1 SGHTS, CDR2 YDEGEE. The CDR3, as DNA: TGTGCCAGCAGCTTCGCAGGCGGGGTGTTTTTT. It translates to CASSFAGGVFF.

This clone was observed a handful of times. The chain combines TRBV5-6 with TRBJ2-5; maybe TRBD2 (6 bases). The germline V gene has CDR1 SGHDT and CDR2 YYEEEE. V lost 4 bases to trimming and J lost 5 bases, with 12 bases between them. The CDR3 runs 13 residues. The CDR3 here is CASSRDWAETQYF. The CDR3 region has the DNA TGTGCCAGCAGCCGGGACTGGGCGGAGACCCAGTACTTC.

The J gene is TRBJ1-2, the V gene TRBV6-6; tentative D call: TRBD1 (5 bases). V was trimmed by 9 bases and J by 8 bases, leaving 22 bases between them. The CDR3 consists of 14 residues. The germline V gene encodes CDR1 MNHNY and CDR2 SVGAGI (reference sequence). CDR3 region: CASASGTRAVGYTF. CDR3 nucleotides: TGTGCCAGTGCTTCGGGGACTCGGGCAGTCGGCTACACCTTC.

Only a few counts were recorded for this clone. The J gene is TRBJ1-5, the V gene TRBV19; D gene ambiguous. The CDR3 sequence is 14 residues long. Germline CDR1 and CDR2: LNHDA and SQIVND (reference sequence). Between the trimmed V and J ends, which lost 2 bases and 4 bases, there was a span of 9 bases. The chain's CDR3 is CASSISAENQPQHF. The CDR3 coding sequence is TGTGCCAGTAGTATAAGCGCAGAAAATCAGCCCCAGCATTTT.

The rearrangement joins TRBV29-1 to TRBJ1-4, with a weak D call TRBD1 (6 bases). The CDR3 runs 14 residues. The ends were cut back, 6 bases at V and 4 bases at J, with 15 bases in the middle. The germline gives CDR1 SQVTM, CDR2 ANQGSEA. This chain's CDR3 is CSVPQGGSNEKLFF. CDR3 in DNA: TGCAGCGTCCCACAAGGGGGAAGTAATGAAAAACTGTTTTTT. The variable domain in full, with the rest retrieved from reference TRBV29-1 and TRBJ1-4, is SAVISQKPSRDICQRGTSLTIQCQVDSQVTMMFWYRQQPGQSLTLIATANQGSEATYESGFVIDKFPISRPNLTFSTLTVSNMSPEDSSIYLCSVPQGGSNEKLFFGSGTQLSVL.

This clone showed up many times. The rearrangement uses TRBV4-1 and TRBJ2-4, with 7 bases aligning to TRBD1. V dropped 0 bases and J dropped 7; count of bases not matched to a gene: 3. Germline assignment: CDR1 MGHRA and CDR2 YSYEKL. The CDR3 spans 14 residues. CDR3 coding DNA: TGCGCCAGCAGCCAAGAGCTCAGGGGGAACATTCAGTACTTC. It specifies CASSQELRGNIQYF.